These 2 T cell receptor beta chains originate from one sample sequenced in a study of T-cell reconstitution after alpha-beta-depleted transplantation in children. Unique molecular identifiers were used to barcode this TCRbeta library. TCRdb reprocessed the PCR reads with MiXCR, giving one entry per CDR3 protein. Here the sample spans about 580,000 distinct CDR3 sequences, 25% to 30% being singletons. The sample consisted of PBMCs, taken before TCRalphabeta/CD19-depleted stem cell transplant. These receptors were obtained from a boy younger than two with Wiskott-Aldrich syndrome, due to receive a stem cell transplant.

This clonotype has just a few counts. V usage is TRBV5-1 and J usage is TRBJ2-7, with TRBD2 matching over 8 bases. This CDR3 contains 15 residues. The germline V gene has CDR1 SGHRS and CDR2 YFSETQ. J was trimmed by 3 bases and V by 0 bases; bases with no gene match: 5. The DNA of the CDR3 is TGCGCCAGCAGCTTGGGACTAGCGAGGAGCTACGAGCAGTACTTC. Protein sequence: CASSLGLARSYEQYF.

This clonotype showed up many times. The rearrangement uses TRBV20-1 and TRBJ2-3; D gene uncertain. The CDR3 is 11 amino acids. Germline V lookup: CDR1 DFQATT, CDR2 SNEGSKA (reference sequence). V lost 4 bases, J lost 2 bases, and 4 bases lay in between. CDR3 DNA sequence: TGCAGTGCTAAGATCACAGATACGCAGTATTTT. Translation: CSAKITDTQYF.